One sample yielded the 24 T cell receptor beta chains listed below, sequenced in a study of blood T cell repertoires in COVID-19 (TCRdb year 2020). Libraries came from the immunoSEQ multiplex PCR assay. TCRdb retrieved this table from immuneACCESS and kept in-frame rearrangements only. Not all clones are present; in checked studies, unresolved V genes account for under half, and no reason is known for the remainder. The sample table holds 250,000 to 400,000 clones, of which 75% to 90% were seen once. The ten top clones hold around 4.8% of the sample. The sample consisted of PBMCs or T cells enriched from blood (not recorded which). Receptor source: a man aged 55 to 69 who had recovered from COVID-19.

The V and J genes are TRBV6-2 or TRBV6-3 and TRBJ1-5; D is ambiguous. Trimming took 5 bases from V and 7 from J, leaving 12 bases between them. The CDR3 consists of 13 residues. Germline CDR1 and CDR2: MNHEY and SVGEGT. Written as DNA, the CDR3 is TGTGCCAGCAGTCTCCCTACGCGGCAGCCCCAGCATTTT. This gives the protein CASSLPTRQPQHF.

J is TRBJ1-5 and V is TRBV28; D is unclear. The length of the CDR3 is 16 residues. Trimming stripped 3 bases from V and 0 bases from J, with 12 bases between. Germline V gene data show CDR1 as MDHEN and CDR2 as SYDVKM. CDR3: CASSLKRSYSNQPQHF. CDR3 nucleotides: TGTGCCAGCAGTTTGAAGCGCAGTTATAGCAATCAGCCCCAGCATTTT.

This clone was picked up one time. This chain's CDR3 is CASSPLGQGGDGYTF. In nucleotides, the CDR3 is TGTGCCAGCTCACCATTGGGACAGGGAGGAGATGGCTACACCTTC. The V and J genes are TRBV18 and TRBJ1-2; 9 bases line up with TRBD1. The CDR3 runs to 15 residues. J lost 6 bases, V lost 2 bases, and 7 bases had no gene match. Germline V CDR1 and CDR2: KGHSH, LQKENI.

This clone has a single count. The chain uses TRBV7-9 and TRBJ2-2; possibly TRBD2 for D (6 bases). CDR1 is SEHNR and CDR2 is FQNEAQ in the germline V gene (reference sequence). The CDR3 length is 16 residues. V was pared by 5 bases and J by 2 bases, with 15 bases between. This CDR3 reads CASSPAGLLNTGELFF. CDR3 DNA sequence: TGTGCCAGCAGCCCCGCTGGACTACTTAACACCGGGGAGCTGTTTTTT. The entire variable domain, with the rest obtained from reference TRBV7-9 and TRBJ2-2, is as follows: DTGVSQNPRHKITKRGQNVTFRCDPISEHNRLYWYRQTLGQGPEFLTYFQNEAQLEKSRLLSDRFSAERPKGSFSTLEIQRTEQGDSAMYLCASSPAGLLNTGELFFGEGSRLTVL.

The chain couples TRBV18 to TRBJ1-6, with 11 nucleotides matching TRBD1. Germline V gene lookup returns CDR1 KGHSH and CDR2 LQKENI. The CDR3 runs to 16 residues. J lost 5 bases, V lost 3 bases, and 3 bases had no gene match. CDR3 coding DNA: TGTGCCAGCTCACCGGGACAGGGGGGAAATAATTCACCCCTCCACTTT. As protein: CASSPGQGGNNSPLHF.

This chain connects TRBV5-8 to TRBJ1-1, with 10 bases matching TRBD1. CDR3 size: 14 residues. The ends lost 2 bases at V and 3 bases at J; junction bases unmatched: 1. Germline V gene data show CDR1 as SGHTS and CDR2 as YDEGEE. CDR3 nucleotides: TGTGCCAGCAGCTTAGGGACAGGGGACACTGAAGCTTTCTTT. This gives the protein CASSLGTGDTEAFF.

This chain joins TRBV5-1 and TRBJ2-5, with TRBD1 matching 10 bases. Germline V gives CDR1 SGHRS, CDR2 YFSETQ. The CDR3 length is 15 residues. V lost 4 bases, J lost 0 bases, and 3 bases stayed unmatched. CDR3 coding DNA: TGCGCCAGCAGCAAAGGGACAGGGGACCAAGAGACCCAGTACTTC. This sequence encodes CASSKGTGDQETQYF.

This sequence joins TRBV25-1 and TRBJ1-2; TRBD1 matches at 8 bases. The germline CDR1 and CDR2 sequences are MGHDK and SYGVNS. The CDR3 spans 13 residues. The J segment lost 4 bases and the V segment lost 9 bases, leaving 7 bases of the junction unmatched. As DNA, the CDR3 is TGTGCCAGTATGGAGACAGGGGCCTATGGCTACACCTTC. It is translated as CASMETGAYGYTF.

The V call is TRBV19, the J call TRBJ1-3; a possible D gene is TRBD1 (6 bases). The CDR3 consists of 14 residues. The germline V gene encodes CDR1 LNHDA and CDR2 SQIVND (reference sequence). Between the trimmed V and J ends, which lost 9 bases and 2 bases, there was a span of 14 bases. CDR3 in DNA: TGTGCCAGCAGCAGGGGCTCGACTGGAAACACCATATATTTT. This gives the protein CASSRGSTGNTIYF.

V is TRBV6-5 and J is TRBJ1-1; no clear D. The ends were cut back, 6 bases at V and 5 bases at J, with 19 bases in the middle. CDR1 MNHEY and CDR2 SVGAGI come from the germline V gene. CDR3 length: 15 residues. The CDR3 DNA follows: TGTGCCAGCAGCCGCCTAGCCGGCCGTGGGACTGAAGCTTTCTTT. It is translated as CASSRLAGRGTEAFF.

This clone came up a few times. The V and J genes are TRBV5-1 and TRBJ2-2; 10 positions match TRBD1. With V trimmed by 1 base and J by 6 bases, 6 bases remained unmatched. CDR1 and CDR2 from the germline V gene are SGHRS and YFSETQ. This CDR3 has 16 residues. CDR3 sequence reads: CASSLRTGGGSGELFF. In DNA form, the CDR3 reads TGCGCCAGCAGCTTGAGGACAGGGGGAGGGTCCGGGGAGCTGTTTTTT.

This chain links TRBV27 with TRBJ1-1; 7 positions agree with TRBD1. With V trimmed by 0 bases and J by 1 base, 5 bases remained unmatched. Per germline, CDR1 MNHEY and CDR2 SMNVEV (reference sequence). The CDR3 runs 16 residues. The DNA for the CDR3 is TGTGCCAGCAGTTTATCGCCGCACAGGGGGAACACTGAAGCTTTCTTT. Amino acids: CASSLSPHRGNTEAFF.

The chain employs TRBV7-6 and TRBJ2-7, with D tentatively TRBD1 (5 bases). Germline CDR1 SGHVS, CDR2 FNYEAQ. The V and J ends lost 3 bases and 2 bases respectively, with 8 bases between them. There are 13 residues in the CDR3. The DNA of the CDR3 is TGTGCCAGCAGCTTGACAGCTACCTACGAGCAGTACTTC. Encoded protein: CASSLTATYEQYF.

The chain employs TRBV5-1 and TRBJ1-1; 8 nucleotides agree with TRBD1. Trimming removed 2 bases from V and 3 bases from J; junction bases left unmatched: 15. The CDR3 contains 18 residues. The germline CDR1 and CDR2 sequences are SGHRS and YFSETQ. The CDR3: CASSFPGQGALGDTEAFF. DNA for the CDR3: TGCGCCAGCAGCTTTCCTGGACAGGGCGCTCTCGGGGACACTGAAGCTTTCTTT.

The chain links TRBV6-2 or TRBV6-3 to TRBJ2-2; D is undetermined. The CDR3 is 12 amino acids. V was pared by 4 bases and J by 9 bases, with 9 bases between. Germline CDR1 and CDR2: MNHEY and SVGEGT. The CDR3 region has the DNA TGTGCCAGCAGTTTGGTTGAGCGGGAGCTGTTTTTT. This sequence encodes CASSLVERELFF.

The genes are TRBV7-2 and TRBJ2-2; 9 bases are a match to TRBD1. Germline V gene data show CDR1 as SGHTA and CDR2 as FQGNSA. The CDR3 contains 17 residues. Unmatched junction bases numbered 8, after V lost 1 base and J lost 5 bases. CDR3 region: CASSLGVPGQGTGELFF. CDR3 in DNA: TGTGCCAGCAGCTTAGGGGTTCCGGGACAGGGTACCGGGGAGCTGTTTTTT.

In its sample, this clone was seen a few times. The V call is TRBV5-1, the J call TRBJ2-7, with a possible D match to TRBD1 (5 bases). Trimming cost V 0 bases and J 6 bases, with 10 bases left between them. CDR3 length equals 13 residues. Germline CDR1 and CDR2: SGHRS and YFSETQ. The CDR3 DNA reads as TGCGCCAGCAGCTTGGTAGGGGTTAGCGAGCAGTACTTC. This translates into CASSLVGVSEQYF.

The rearrangement uses TRBV4-1 and TRBJ2-7; 10 bases are shared with TRBD1. The germline V gene encodes CDR1 MGHRA and CDR2 YSYEKL. The CDR3 is 15 residues long. The trim removed 3 bases at V and 3 bases at J, leaving 5 bases unmatched. The CDR3 region has the DNA TGCGCCAGCAGCCACGTGGACAGGGGGAGCTACGAGCAGTACTTC. Its protein is CASSHVDRGSYEQYF.

Remarks on this clone: The identical CDR3 is also encoded by other nucleotide sequences in the sample. This rearrangement joins TRBV28 to TRBJ2-6; 8 nucleotides line up with TRBD1. Germline CDR1 and CDR2: MDHEN and SYDVKM. The CDR3 loop spans 15 amino acids. V dropped 5 bases and J dropped 2; count of bases not matched to a gene: 2. This CDR3 is CASSPGGAGANVLTF. Here the CDR3 DNA reads TGTGCCAGCAGTCCAGGGGGCGCTGGGGCCAACGTCCTGACTTTC.

The chain couples TRBV5-1 to TRBJ1-4, with D maybe TRBD1 (5 bases). Trimming removed 0 bases from V and 7 bases from J, with 13 bases in between. The germline V gene encodes CDR1 SGHRS and CDR2 YFSETQ. The CDR3 extends over 15 amino acids. The CDR3 bases are TGCGCCAGCAGCTTGGTAGGGGCGCAGGGTGAAAAACTGTTTTTT. This codes for CASSLVGAQGEKLFF.

CDR3 amino acids: CASSPRTSGSADTQYF. The DNA of the CDR3 is TGCGCCAGCAGCCCTCGGACTAGCGGGAGTGCAGATACGCAGTATTTT. The chain employs TRBV5-1 and TRBJ2-3, with 13 bases identical to TRBD2. CDR1 is SGHRS and CDR2 is YFSETQ in the germline V gene. CDR3 length: 16 residues. Trimming removed 4 bases from V and 4 bases from J; junction bases left unmatched: 6.

The V and J genes are TRBV5-1 and TRBJ1-6; 9 bases are shared with TRBD1. CDR1 SGHRS and CDR2 YFSETQ come from the germline V gene. The CDR3 is 16 residues long. The V segment lost 3 bases and the J segment 7 bases; nucleotides outside the gene matches: 8. The CDR3 DNA follows: TGCGCCAGCAGCTATACCTTAGGACAGGGGAATTCACCCCTCCACTTT. Its protein product is CASSYTLGQGNSPLHF.

This chain uses TRBV13 with TRBJ2-5, with TRBD1 matching 8 bases. The V segment lost 5 bases and the J segment 1 base; nucleotides outside the gene matches: 6. Per the germline V gene, CDR1 is PRHDT and CDR2 is FYEKMQ (reference sequence). CDR3 length: 15 amino acids. The CDR3 protein is CASSPRTGIQETQYF. Written as DNA, the CDR3 is TGTGCCAGCAGCCCCCGGACAGGGATCCAAGAGACCCAGTACTTC. Together with reference TRBV13 and TRBJ2-5, the CDR3 gives the full variable domain: AAGVIQSPRHLIKEKRETATLKCYPIPRHDTVYWYQQGPGQDPQFLISFYEKMQSDKGSIPDRFSAQQFSDYHSELNMSSLELGDSALYFCASSPRTGIQETQYFGPGTRLLVL.

The chain employs TRBV24-1 and TRBJ1-5; a weak D match, TRBD1 (5 bases). The germline V gene has CDR1 KGHDR and CDR2 SFDVKD. The CDR3 loop spans 14 amino acids. Trimming left V 3 bases short and J 2 bases short, with 7 bases between. This CDR3 is CATSDEQGNQPQHF. In DNA, the CDR3 is TGTGCCACCAGTGATGAACAGGGCAATCAGCCCCAGCATTTT.